This record looks at one T cell receptor beta chain sequence and its context. This clone's antigen is unknown. Within one base of it there is no much larger clone, and no base qualities were kept. There are 12 amino acids in the CDR3, from cysteine to phenylalanine inclusive. Only the CDR3 portion is preserved as DNA: 36 bases, with reading frame beginning at the first base. Between the V and J ends, shortened by 6 bases and 8 bases respectively, the junction contains 13 bases. The germline V gene provides CDR1 MDHEN and CDR2 SYDVKM. TCRbeta CDR3 regions were sequenced with the immunoSEQ Assay. After extraction, genomic DNA underwent amplification by bias-controlled multiplex PCR, followed by high-throughput sequencing. In the authors' own workflow: To quantify the absolute abundance of each unique TCRbeta CDR3 region, sequences were collapsed and filtered. T cell fraction was estimated by normalizing TCRbeta template counts to usable DNA, which was measured by amplifying reference genes present in all nucleated cells. Repertoire TCRs were annotated as SARS-CoV-2-specific when V gene, CDR3 amino acid sequence and J gene were exactly matched to a known reactive TCR set. The reference SARS-CoV-2 TCR set was derived from MIRA and filtered for enrichment in COVID-19-positive ImmuneCODE repertoires, a step that removed public or cross-reactive TCRs. Based on the MIRA antigens, annotated TCRs were further analysed at the level of specific ORF or position within ORF. Breadth was defined as annotated unique rearrangements over total unique productive rearrangements; depth was the summed frequency of those rearrangements. Group comparisons of TCR breadth used two-sided Wilcoxon rank-sum tests. TCRdb's version of the immuneACCESS table is confined to in-frame rearrangements and falls short of the full clone set. An unresolved V gene accounts for under half of the shortfall where checked; the remainder is of unknown origin. The V and J calls and clone size are taken from that table; D and trimming were inferred from the DNA. The sample table lists 350,000 to 500,000 clones, around 90% of them with a count of one. The ten largest clones capture roughly 4% of the sample.

The source of the sample is a study of Ad26.COV2.S vaccination and SARS-CoV-2 variants (dated by TCRdb to the early 2020s). Regarding the study in general: Donors in the vaccine arm were drawn from COV1001, a multicentre, randomized, double-blind, placebo-controlled phase I-IIa trial testing Ad26.COV2.S in healthy adults. Ad26.COV2.S was administered intramuscularly at a dose of 5x10^10 or 1x10^11 viral particles, either as one shot or as two shots given 56 days apart. Sequencing of the TCRbeta repertoire served to evaluate the specificity and breadth of SARS-CoV-2-reactive T cell receptors following Ad26.COV2.S vaccination. A total of roughly 30 samples were included in the TCR-sequenced set, comprising 19 Ad26.COV2.S vaccine recipients, 5 placebo recipients and 8 SARS-CoV-2 convalescent individuals. Trial participants were randomized into five groups of five, in which low-dose or high-dose Ad26.COV2.S was given once or twice, or placebo was given on both occasions. Investigators did not know the trial group allocation while performing experiments and assessing outcomes.

In light of the paper, this sample's treatment or condition label describes: roughly 19 received Ad26.COV2.S at low or high dose, single or two shots; about 5 received placebo; per-sample allocation not given. Repertoires of vaccine and placebo recipients were sequenced from samples taken on day 63 after the first injection. In Cohort 1b, roughly 26 adults aged 18-55 years were enrolled at a single site in Boston, USA, between 29 July and 7 August 2020. Ad26.COV2.S was a replication-incompetent adenovirus type 26 vector that expressed a prefusion-stabilized SARS-CoV-2 spike protein derived from the original Wuhan strain. Overall study outcomes, separate from this receptor: The study was not powered for comparison of responses between vaccine doses or regimens. After vaccination, substantial breadth of spike-specific CD8+ and CD4+ T cell responses was reported. According to the authors, total T cell responses may have been underestimated by the TCR breadth and depth analyses. Comparable non-spike TCR breadth was observed between vaccine and placebo recipients, consistent with only spike being contained in the vaccine. Ad26.COV2.S recipients had higher spike-specific TCR breadth than placebo recipients (P = 0.0014).

Sequences were derived from peripheral blood, sampled in a trial of Ad26.COV2.S vaccine versus placebo. The chain is encoded by TRBV28 joined to TRBJ1-1, with TRBD1 perhaps the D gene, on 5 matching bases. This clonotype originated in a person aged 18-65 years who received the Ad26.COV2.S COVID-19 vaccine or a placebo. In nucleotides, the sequence is TGTGCCAGCAGCCGCCGGACACCAGAAGCTTTCTTT. Its translation reads: CASSRRTPEAFF.